What follows are 27 T cell receptor beta chains derived from one specimen sequenced in a study of T cells after yellow fever vaccination. Each CDR3 protein gets one entry after TCRdb re-called the 5' RACE reads with MiXCR. The sample has 120,000 or so distinct CDR3 sequences, roughly 7.2% seen once. The material was CD4+ T cells sorted from PBMCs, obtained roughly 47 days after the first yellow fever vaccination. All receptors derive from a man younger than 30 who received the YFV17D yellow fever vaccine.

This clonotype was recorded many times. CDR3 DNA sequence: TGTGCCAGCAGGACTAGCGCCTCGTACCAAGAGACCCAGTACTTC. It specifies CASRTSASYQETQYF. This chain links TRBV6-1 with TRBJ2-5, with 8 bases matching TRBD2. The CDR3 sequence is 15 residues long. Trimming took 6 bases from V and 0 from J; bases not matched to a gene: 6. Germline assignment: CDR1 MNHNS and CDR2 SASEGT.

Many counts were recorded for this clonotype. CDR3 amino acids: CASSLGPGLENTGELFF. The CDR3 coding sequence is TGCGCCAGCAGCTTAGGCCCAGGACTAGAGAACACCGGGGAGCTGTTTTTT. This chain connects TRBV5-1 to TRBJ2-2; 7 positions agree with TRBD2. Germline V lookup: CDR1 SGHRS, CDR2 YFSETQ. V trimming: 2 bases; J trimming: 1 base; junction bases outside the gene matches: 8. The CDR3 is made up of 17 amino acids.

The table lists this clonotype with many counts. The V and J genes are TRBV11-2 and TRBJ1-2, with 7 positions matching TRBD1. V trimming: 5 bases; J trimming: 2 bases; junction bases outside the gene matches: 8. Germline V gives CDR1 SGHAT, CDR2 FQNNGV. The CDR3 has 15 amino acids. CDR3 nucleotides: TGTGCCAGCAGCCCGTCAGGGGGAATCAACTATGGCTACACCTTC. Translation gives CASSPSGGINYGYTF.

The sample holds many counts of this clonotype. Compared with germline, one end of the junction differs, possibly owing to a read error. The J gene is TRBJ1-1, the V gene TRBV5-1; D gene ambiguous. Germline V gene sequence: CDR1 SGHRS, CDR2 YFSETQ. This CDR3 is 16 amino acids long. In DNA form, the CDR3 reads TGCGCCAGCAGCTTGTCCCTCGGGAGTTTGAATACTGAAGCTTTCTTT. Its protein is CASSLSLGSLNTEAFF.

This clonotype was found many times. V and J are TRBV20-1 and TRBJ1-2; a weak D match, TRBD1 (5 bases). In germline, CDR1 is DFQATT, CDR2 SNEGSKA (reference sequence). The CDR3 is made up of 13 amino acids. The V and J ends lost 6 bases and 8 bases respectively, with 19 bases between them. The CDR3 here is CSAMPGPLGGYTF. Here the CDR3 DNA reads TGCAGTGCGATGCCGGGGCCTCTGGGAGGCTACACCTTC.

This clonotype was detected only a few times. This chain links TRBV30 with TRBJ1-4; D is unclear. Trimming pared 1 base from V and 5 bases from J, leaving 8 bases between. Per the germline V gene, CDR1 is GTSNPN and CDR2 is SVGIG (reference sequence). CDR3 size: 13 residues. In nucleotides, the CDR3 is TGTGCCTGGAGTGGCTTGGCAAATGAAAAACTGTTTTTT. Translation gives CAWSGLANEKLFF.

This clonotype has a count of ten or more. This chain joins TRBV20-1 and TRBJ2-7; a possible D gene is TRBD1 (5 bases). The germline gives CDR1 DFQATT, CDR2 SNEGSKA (reference sequence). The V end was cut by 3 bases, the J end by 3 bases, with 6 bases between. There are 11 residues in the CDR3. CDR3 nucleotides: TGCAGTGCTAGGGACAACTACGAGCAGTACGTC. Amino acid sequence: CSARDNYEQYV.

This clonotype was detected many times. The CDR3 nucleotides read TGTGCCAGCAGTTCCTCCGGGGCCACAGATACGCAGTATTTT. Translated: CASSSSGATDTQYF. This chain uses TRBV12-3 or TRBV12-4 with TRBJ2-3; either TRBD1 or TRBD2 may fit D (5 bases each). V was pared by 4 bases and J by 2 bases, with 10 bases between. The CDR3 spans 14 residues.

J is TRBJ1-1 and V is TRBV23-1; D uncertain. TRBV23-1 is marked as an open reading frame, function uncertain. Trimming stripped 4 bases from V and 1 base from J, with 10 bases between. This CDR3 spans 14 amino acids. CDR3 sequence reads: CASSPQIWNTEAFF. CDR3 sequence (DNA): TGCGCCAGCAGTCCGCAAATCTGGAACACTGAAGCTTTCTTT.

Many counts were recorded for this clonotype. The chain carries TRBV10-3 and TRBJ1-5, with a weak D call TRBD1 (5 bases). The germline CDR1 and CDR2 sequences are ENHRY and SYGVKD. Between the trimmed V and J ends, which lost 0 bases and 9 bases, there was a span of 12 bases. This CDR3 spans 14 amino acids. CDR3: CAISESGGNRPQHF. CDR3 nucleotide sequence: TGTGCCATCAGTGAGTCGGGGGGGAACCGGCCCCAGCATTTT.

This clonotype was seen at least ten times. The chain carries TRBV28 and TRBJ2-7, with D uncertain. The germline V and J ends were trimmed by 6 bases and 4 bases, with 10 bases remaining between them. There are 12 residues in the CDR3. CDR1 and CDR2 (germline): MDHEN, SYDVKM. The CDR3 DNA reads TGTGCCAGCAGCCTTGTTTCTTACGAGCAGTACTTC. Its translation is CASSLVSYEQYF.

The chain combines TRBV13 with TRBJ1-6, with TRBD1 identical over 8 bases. The germline V gene has CDR1 PRHDT and CDR2 FYEKMQ (reference sequence). The CDR3 loop spans 15 amino acids. V trimming: 5 bases; J trimming: 7 bases; junction bases outside the gene matches: 7. The CDR3 protein is CASSPSTGGNSPLHF. CDR3 DNA sequence: TGTGCCAGCAGCCCCTCAACAGGGGGAAATTCACCCCTCCACTTT.

This clonotype was picked up many times. CDR3 bases: TGCAGCGTTGGTGAAAGAGACCTCCGTGGCGAGCAGTACTTC. It encodes CSVGERDLRGEQYF. The chain links TRBV29-1 to TRBJ2-7; D is uncertain. The CDR3 spans 14 residues. The ends were cut back, 4 bases at V and 6 bases at J, with 19 bases in the middle. Germline V gene sequence: CDR1 SQVTM, CDR2 ANQGSEA.

In its sample, this clonotype was seen many times. The chain carries TRBV7-2 and TRBJ2-2; no clear D. The germline gives CDR1 SGHTA, CDR2 FQGNSA. The CDR3 spans 15 residues. The germline V and J ends were trimmed by 2 bases and 3 bases, with 10 bases remaining between them. CDR3 amino acids: CASSLRQLHTGELFF. The CDR3 bases are TGTGCCAGCAGCTTACGACAATTGCACACCGGGGAGCTGTTTTTT. The entire variable domain, with the rest obtained from reference TRBV7-2 and TRBJ2-2, is as follows: GAGVSQSPSNKVTEKGKDVELRCDPISGHTALYWYRQSLGQGLEFLIYFQGNSAPDKSGLPSDRFSAERTGGSVSTLTIQRTQQEDSAVYLCASSLRQLHTGELFFGEGSRLTVL.

At least ten counts were recorded for this clonotype. This chain connects TRBV6-1 to TRBJ2-1; TRBD1 matches at 9 bases. Germline CDR1 is MNHNS and CDR2 is SASEGT. The CDR3 has 16 residues. J lost 4 bases, V lost 3 bases, and 7 bases had no gene match. The CDR3 sequence is CASSDIPGTGYNEQFF. The CDR3 bases are TGTGCCAGCAGTGACATCCCCGGGACAGGGTACAATGAGCAGTTCTTC.

This clonotype has ten or more counts. The chain combines TRBV7-2 with TRBJ2-5; unclear D gene. The CDR3 runs to 13 residues. Per the germline V gene, CDR1 is SGHTA and CDR2 is FQGNSA. Trimming took 0 bases from V and 5 from J, leaving 7 bases between them. The CDR3 region is CASSLAISETQYF. The CDR3 coding sequence is TGTGCCAGCAGCTTAGCAATTTCGGAGACCCAGTACTTC.

Many counts were recorded for this clonotype. This chain uses TRBV2 with TRBJ1-2; D is ambiguous. CDR3 size: 15 residues. Trimming removed 4 bases at V and 2 bases at J, with 14 bases between. CDR1 is SNHLY, CDR2 FYNNEI, per germline. CDR3 DNA: TGTGCCAGCAGTGTTCAGCCCCAAAACAACTATGGCTACACCTTC. It specifies CASSVQPQNNYGYTF.

This clonotype was seen repeatedly, ten times or more. CDR3 loop: CASSLVAGGPADTQYF. The CDR3 DNA reads TGTGCCAGCAGCTTAGTGGCGGGGGGGCCGGCAGATACGCAGTATTTT. V is TRBV11-2 and J is TRBJ2-3, with TRBD2 matching 9 bases. This CDR3 has 16 amino acids. Germline lookup yields CDR1 SGHAT and CDR2 FQNNGV. V shed 1 base and J 4 bases; nucleotides not matched to a gene: 6.

This clonotype was found many times. The chain couples TRBV4-1 to TRBJ2-7; no reliable D call. Germline values: CDR1 MGHRA, CDR2 YSYEKL. The CDR3 is 16 amino acids. V gave up 4 bases and J gave up 4 bases, with 20 bases separating them. As DNA, the CDR3 is TGCGCCAGCAGCCCAGACCGGGCCCTAGGTCAATACGAGCAGTACTTC. Translated: CASSPDRALGQYEQYF.

The chain employs TRBV20-1 and TRBJ2-7; TRBD2 agrees at 13 bases. Germline V gene data show CDR1 as DFQATT and CDR2 as SNEGSKA (reference sequence). The CDR3 runs 15 residues. CDR3 loop: CCPNLPGLAGSGQYV. The CDR3 DNA sequence: TGCTGTCCTAACCTTCCGGGACTAGCGGGGAGCGGGCAGTACGTC.

This clonotype turned up a few times. The chain links TRBV5-1 to TRBJ2-2; 7 nucleotides align to TRBD1. The CDR3 has 15 amino acids. Germline assignment: CDR1 SGHRS and CDR2 YFSETQ. The V gene end was trimmed by 0 bases and the J gene end by 9 bases; junction bases not matched to a gene: 8. The CDR3 loop reads CASSLEQGQFWELFF. CDR3 nucleotides: TGCGCCAGCAGCTTGGAACAGGGGCAGTTTTGGGAGCTGTTTTTT.

This clonotype was observed at least ten times. The chain is built from TRBV19 and TRBJ2-1; D is unresolved. The CDR3 sequence is 15 residues long. V was shortened by 6 bases and J by 0 bases, with 12 bases between the two germline ends. CDR1 is LNHDA and CDR2 is SQIVND in the germline V gene (reference sequence). CDR3 protein: CASRTDGSSYNEQFF. The CDR3 nucleotides read TGTGCCAGTAGGACCGACGGAAGCTCCTACAATGAGCAGTTCTTC.

This clonotype was seen many times. The J gene is TRBJ2-5, the V gene TRBV9; weak D call: TRBD2 (6 bases). Germline V CDR1 and CDR2: SGDLS, YYNGEE. The CDR3 runs 14 residues. Between the trimmed V and J ends, which lost 4 bases and 5 bases, there was a span of 15 bases. For the CDR3, the DNA is TGTGCCAGCAGCCTGGGCCGGGCGGGGGAGACCCAGTACTTC. It codes for CASSLGRAGETQYF.

The rearrangement joins TRBV23-1 to TRBJ2-2; tentative D call: TRBD1 (6 bases). TRBV23-1 is sorted into the ORF group, with uncertain function. This CDR3 spans 15 amino acids. Trimming shortened V by 8 bases and J by 3 bases, and 16 bases separated the two germline ends. The CDR3 DNA reads TGCGCCAGCCTCTCGTGGGACAATTACACCGGGGAGCTGTTTTTT. Amino acid sequence: CASLSWDNYTGELFF.

There are many counts of this clonotype. The chain carries TRBV5-1 and TRBJ2-1; D may be TRBD2 (5 bases). Trimming pared 3 bases from V and 5 bases from J, leaving 9 bases between. Germline V CDR1 and CDR2: SGHRS, YFSETQ. The length of the CDR3 is 13 residues. The CDR3: CASSWKGDNEQFF. CDR3 sequence (DNA): TGCGCCAGCAGCTGGAAGGGAGACAATGAGCAGTTCTTC. The whole variable domain, remainder taken from reference TRBV5-1 and TRBJ2-1, is KAGVTQTPRYLIKTRGQQVTLSCSPISGHRSVSWYQQTPGQGLQFLFEYFSETQRNKGNFPGRFSGRQFSNSRSEMNVSTLELGDSALYLCASSWKGDNEQFFGPGTRLTVL.

This clonotype appeared a few times. The chain employs TRBV30 and TRBJ2-5; TRBD2 matches 13 bases. The J segment lost 3 bases and the V segment lost 2 bases, leaving 6 bases of the junction unmatched. Looked up from germline, CDR1 is GTSNPN and CDR2 is SVGIG (reference sequence). The CDR3 consists of 16 residues. The CDR3 protein is CAWSPWTSGGEETQYF. The CDR3 nucleotides read TGTGCCTGGAGTCCATGGACTAGCGGGGGTGAAGAGACCCAGTACTTC.

At least ten counts were recorded for this clonotype. The rearrangement joins TRBV5-1 to TRBJ2-7; TRBD1 agrees at 8 bases. The CDR3 has 14 amino acids. The trim removed 4 bases at V and 0 bases at J, leaving 3 bases unmatched. CDR1 and CDR2 from the germline V gene are SGHRS and YFSETQ. The CDR3 here is CASSRDRGSYEQYV. The CDR3 region has the DNA TGCGCCAGCAGCAGAGACAGGGGCTCCTACGAGCAGTACGTC.